This T cell receptor beta chain appears in the sequencing data of a study of blood T cell repertoires in COVID-19. Study background: T cells, B-cell-depleted T cells, or PBMCs provided the cDNA or gDNA that served as material.

The germline V gene encodes CDR1 SEHNR and CDR2 FQNEAQ (reference sequence). CDR3 length equals 15 residues. The V gene end was trimmed by 1 base and the J gene end by 5 bases; junction bases not matched to a gene: 3. Here immunoSEQ multiplex PCR was the method, and the copy in TCRdb shows in-frame clones only, minus some. The sample has under 300,000 clones, 85% seen once; the top ten hold about an eighth. The chain has TRBV7-9 and TRBJ2-3; 10 positions match TRBD2. The sequence was collected from a human donor in a cohort sampled during active COVID-19. Sequenced sample: peripheral blood. CDR3 coding DNA: TGTGCCAGCAGCTTAGAGGCTAGCGGGAGAGATACGCAGTATTTT. Protein product: CASSLEASGRDTQYF.